Below, one T cell receptor beta chain is given with its context. The data are from a study of blood T cells in healthy people across ages. Peripheral blood from each donor was collected in a volume of roughly 9.8 milliliters. V was clipped by 6 bases and J by 7 bases; unmatched bases: 10. The CDR3 has 14 amino acids. Combining a sample-barcoded 5' primer with a J-beta primer mix, a second PCR ran for about 6 to 11 cycles. TCRdb fed the 5' RACE reads into MiXCR, producing one record per CDR3 protein. The sample holds some 760,000 distinct CDR3 sequences, roughly 25% seen once. These data are also associated with another study on T cells of mothers and their children. From that paper: Normalized overlap was always slightly, never significantly, higher in related than unrelated mother-child pairs.

This rearrangement joins TRBV12-3 or TRBV12-4 to TRBJ2-5; 8 bases line up with TRBD2. This receptor was obtained from a boy aged 5-17 years in good health. Sequencing input: blood. The CDR3 loop is CASSSGTSYLTQYF. The CDR3 DNA reads TGTGCCAGCAGCTCCGGGACTAGTTATTTGACCCAGTACTTC.